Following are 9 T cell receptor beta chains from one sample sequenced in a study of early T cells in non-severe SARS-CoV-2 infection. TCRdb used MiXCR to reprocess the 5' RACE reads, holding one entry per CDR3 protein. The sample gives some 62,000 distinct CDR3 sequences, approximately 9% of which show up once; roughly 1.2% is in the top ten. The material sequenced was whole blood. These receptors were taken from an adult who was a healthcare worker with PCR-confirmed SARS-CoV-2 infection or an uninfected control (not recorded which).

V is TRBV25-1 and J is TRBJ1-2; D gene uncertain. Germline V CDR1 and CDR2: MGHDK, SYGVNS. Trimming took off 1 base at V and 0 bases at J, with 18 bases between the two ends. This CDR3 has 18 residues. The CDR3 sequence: CASSEFGRAPLTNYGYTF. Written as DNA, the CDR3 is TGTGCCAGCAGTGAATTCGGTAGGGCACCTCTGACTAACTATGGCTACACCTTC.

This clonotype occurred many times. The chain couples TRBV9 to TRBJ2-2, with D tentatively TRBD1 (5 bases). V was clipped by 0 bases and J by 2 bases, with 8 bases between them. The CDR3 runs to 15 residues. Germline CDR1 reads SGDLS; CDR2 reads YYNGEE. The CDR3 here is CASSVETENTGELFF. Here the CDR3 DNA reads TGTGCCAGCAGCGTAGAGACAGAAAACACCGGGGAGCTGTTTTTT.

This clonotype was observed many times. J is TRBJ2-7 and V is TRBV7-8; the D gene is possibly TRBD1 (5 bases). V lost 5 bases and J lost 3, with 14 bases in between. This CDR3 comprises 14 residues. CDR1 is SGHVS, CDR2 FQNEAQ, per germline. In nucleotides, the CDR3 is TGTGCCAGCAGCCTAACAACAGGTTTCTACGAGCAGTACGTC. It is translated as CASSLTTGFYEQYV.

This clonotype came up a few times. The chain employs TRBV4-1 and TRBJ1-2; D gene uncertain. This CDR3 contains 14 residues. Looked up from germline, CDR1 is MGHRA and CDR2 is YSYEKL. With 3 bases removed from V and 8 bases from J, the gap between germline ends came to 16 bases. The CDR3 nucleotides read TGCGCCAGCAGCCATCCCCGCCCGCGGGAGGGCTACACCTTC. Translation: CASSHPRPREGYTF.

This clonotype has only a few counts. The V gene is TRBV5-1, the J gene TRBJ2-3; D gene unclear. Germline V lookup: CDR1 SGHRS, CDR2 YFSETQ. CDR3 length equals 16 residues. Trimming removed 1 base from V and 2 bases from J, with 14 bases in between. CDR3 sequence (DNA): TGCGCCAGCAGCTTGATCGGCCCCACCCCCACAGATACGCAGTATTTT. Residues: CASSLIGPTPTDTQYF.

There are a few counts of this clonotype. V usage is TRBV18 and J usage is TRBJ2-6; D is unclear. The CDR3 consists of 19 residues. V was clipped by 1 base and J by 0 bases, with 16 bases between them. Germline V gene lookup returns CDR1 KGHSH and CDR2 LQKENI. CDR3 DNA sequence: TGTGCCAGCTCACCACTTCAACAGAAGCCCAACTCTGGGGCCAACGTCCTGACTTTC. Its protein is CASSPLQQKPNSGANVLTF.

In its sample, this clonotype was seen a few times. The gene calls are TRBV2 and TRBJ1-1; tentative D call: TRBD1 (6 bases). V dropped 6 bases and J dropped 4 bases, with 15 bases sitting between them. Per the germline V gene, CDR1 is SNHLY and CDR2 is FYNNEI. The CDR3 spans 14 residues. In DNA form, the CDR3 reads TGTGCCAGCAGGGAGCCCGGAGGGGGCACTGAAGCTTTCTTT. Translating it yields CASREPGGGTEAFF.

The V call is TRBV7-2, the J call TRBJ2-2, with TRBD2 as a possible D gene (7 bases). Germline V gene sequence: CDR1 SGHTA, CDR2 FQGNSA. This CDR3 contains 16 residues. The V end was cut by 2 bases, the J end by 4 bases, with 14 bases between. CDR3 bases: TGTGCCAGCAGCTTAACCTGGGGGGGCGGCACCGGGGAGCTGTTTTTT. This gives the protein CASSLTWGGGTGELFF. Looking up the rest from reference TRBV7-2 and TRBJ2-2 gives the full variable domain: GAGVSQSPSNKVTEKGKDVELRCDPISGHTALYWYRQSLGQGLEFLIYFQGNSAPDKSGLPSDRFSAERTGGSVSTLTIQRTQQEDSAVYLCASSLTWGGGTGELFFGEGSRLTVL.

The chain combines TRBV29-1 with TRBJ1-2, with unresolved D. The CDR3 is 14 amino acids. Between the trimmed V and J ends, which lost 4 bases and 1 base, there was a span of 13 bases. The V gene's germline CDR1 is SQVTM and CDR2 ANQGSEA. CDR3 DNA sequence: TGCAGCGTTGGTGACTCTACTCGTAACTATGGCTACACCTTC. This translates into CSVGDSTRNYGYTF.